This T cell receptor beta chain was captured by sequencing in a study of blood T cell repertoires in COVID-19. On the study more broadly: Acute-phase and convalescent COVID-19 samples originated in the United States, Italy and Spain. In each case, the material was cDNA or gDNA derived from T cells, B-cell-depleted T cells, or PBMCs.

The protocol was immunoSEQ multiplex PCR, while the TCRdb copy is restricted to in-frame clones and leaves out a portion. Among about 94,000 clones listed, roughly 84% were seen once. The CDR3 contains 13 residues. Germline V gene lookup returns CDR1 MNHEY and CDR2 SVGAGI. V was cut by 10 bases and J by 8 bases, with 17 bases left in between. The source material was peripheral blood. This clonotype was sampled from a woman aged 80 or over with acute or convalescent COVID-19. The chain uses TRBV6-5 and TRBJ1-4; no firm D call. The CDR3 sequence is CATLRSAGEKLFF. CDR3 DNA sequence: TGTGCCACACTGAGGTCCGCGGGAGAAAAACTGTTTTTT.